The T cell receptor beta chain described here comes from a study of regulatory T cells in long-lasting Graves disease. Whole-study results and caveats: Newly diagnosed disease favored TRBV20-1 and TRBJ2-1 over persistent disease. TCR diversity in persistent Graves' patients was below that of newly diagnosed ones. Peripheral blood was the sole material, not thyroid tissue.

The junction had 6 bases not matched to a gene; V was cut back by 1 base and J by 4 bases. CDR1 is SNHLY, CDR2 FYNNEI, per germline. The CDR3 sequence is 16 residues long. On this clonotype itself: What it recognizes is unknown.

The time point was: newly diagnosed GD, antithyroid drugs for less than 3 months. There was RNA extracted from PBMCs, and the TCR library was made from it. Assembly of TCR beta libraries relied on iRepertoire HTBI primers together with Arm-PCR of CDR3 regions. TCRdb analysed the multiplex PCR reads with MiXCR anew, one entry per CDR3 protein. The sample yields hundreds of thousands of distinct CDR3 sequences, over 15% seen once. The chain has TRBV2 and TRBJ2-7; TRBD2 matches 11 bases. The receptor's source is a female donor with Graves disease. The material was peripheral blood mononuclear cells (PBMCs), obtained at new diagnosis, from a patient treated with antithyroid drugs. The CDR3 reads CASSEVSTSGGYEQYF. CDR3 bases: TGTGCCAGCAGTGAAGTCTCTACTAGCGGGGGTTACGAGCAGTACTTC.